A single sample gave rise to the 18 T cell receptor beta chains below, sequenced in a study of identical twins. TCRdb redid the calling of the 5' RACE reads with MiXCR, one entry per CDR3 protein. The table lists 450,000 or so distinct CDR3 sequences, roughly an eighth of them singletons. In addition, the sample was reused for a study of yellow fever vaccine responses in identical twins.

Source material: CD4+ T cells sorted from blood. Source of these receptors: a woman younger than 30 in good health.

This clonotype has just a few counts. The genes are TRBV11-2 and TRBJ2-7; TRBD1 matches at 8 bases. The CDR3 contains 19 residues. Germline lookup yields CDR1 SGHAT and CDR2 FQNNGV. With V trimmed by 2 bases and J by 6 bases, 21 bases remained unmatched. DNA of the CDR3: TGTGCCAGCAGCTTATTCAGGACAGGGAAGATCGAGGGCTTGGGCGAGCAGTACTTC. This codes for CASSLFRTGKIEGLGEQYF.

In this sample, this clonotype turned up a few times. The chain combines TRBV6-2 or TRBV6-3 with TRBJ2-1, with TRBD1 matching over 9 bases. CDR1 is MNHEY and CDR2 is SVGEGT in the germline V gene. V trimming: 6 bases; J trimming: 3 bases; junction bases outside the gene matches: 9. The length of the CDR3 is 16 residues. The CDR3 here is CASSRLRQGVYNEQFF. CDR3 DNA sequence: TGTGCCAGCAGCCGACTTAGACAGGGGGTCTACAATGAGCAGTTCTTC.

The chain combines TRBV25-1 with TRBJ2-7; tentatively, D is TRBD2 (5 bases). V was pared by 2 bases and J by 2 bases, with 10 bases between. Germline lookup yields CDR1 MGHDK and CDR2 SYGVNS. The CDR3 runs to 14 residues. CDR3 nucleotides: TGTGCCAGCAGTGAACAGCGGAGAGCCTACGAGCAGTACTTC. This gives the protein CASSEQRRAYEQYF.

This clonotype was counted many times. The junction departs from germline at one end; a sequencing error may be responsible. The chain's CDR3 is CSVEGGTGGAKNIQYF. The CDR3, as DNA: TGCAGCGTAGAAGGTGGGACAGGAGGTGCCAAAAACATTCAGTACTTC. This sequence joins TRBV29-1 and TRBJ2-4; 8 nucleotides match TRBD1. CDR1 and CDR2 from the germline V gene are SQVTM and ANQGSEA. This CDR3 has 16 amino acids.

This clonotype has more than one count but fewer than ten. The CDR3 protein is CASSLVTLADTQYF. Written as DNA, the CDR3 is TGCGCCAGCAGCTTGGTCACGTTAGCAGATACGCAGTATTTT. The rearrangement joins TRBV5-1 to TRBJ2-3; D remains unclear. The V gene lost 0 bases and the J gene lost 4 bases, with 9 bases spanning the gap. The CDR3 length is 14 residues. From germline, CDR1 is SGHRS and CDR2 YFSETQ.

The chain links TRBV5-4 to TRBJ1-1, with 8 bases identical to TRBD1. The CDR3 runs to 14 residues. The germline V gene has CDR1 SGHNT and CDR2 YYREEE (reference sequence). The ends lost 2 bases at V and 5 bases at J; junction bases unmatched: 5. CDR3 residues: CASSFWDRITEAFF. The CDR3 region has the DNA TGTGCCAGCAGCTTTTGGGACAGGATAACTGAAGCTTTCTTT. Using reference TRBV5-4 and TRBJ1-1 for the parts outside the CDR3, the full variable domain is ETGVTQSPTHLIKTRGQQVTLRCSSQSGHNTVSWYQQALGQGPQFIFQYYREEENGRGNFPPRFSGLQFPNYSSELNVNALELDDSALYLCASSFWDRITEAFFGQGTRLTVV.

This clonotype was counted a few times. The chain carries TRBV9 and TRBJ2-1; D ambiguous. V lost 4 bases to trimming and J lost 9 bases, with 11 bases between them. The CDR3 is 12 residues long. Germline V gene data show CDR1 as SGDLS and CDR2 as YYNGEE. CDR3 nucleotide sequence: TGTGCCAGCAGCCAACACCGAGGTGAGCAGTTCTTC. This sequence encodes CASSQHRGEQFF.

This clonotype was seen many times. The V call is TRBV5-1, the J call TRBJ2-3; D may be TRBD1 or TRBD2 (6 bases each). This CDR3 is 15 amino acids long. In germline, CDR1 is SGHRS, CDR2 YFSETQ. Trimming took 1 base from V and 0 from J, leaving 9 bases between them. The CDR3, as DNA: TGCGCCAGCAGCTTGAGGGGGGTTAGCACAGATACGCAGTATTTT. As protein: CASSLRGVSTDTQYF.

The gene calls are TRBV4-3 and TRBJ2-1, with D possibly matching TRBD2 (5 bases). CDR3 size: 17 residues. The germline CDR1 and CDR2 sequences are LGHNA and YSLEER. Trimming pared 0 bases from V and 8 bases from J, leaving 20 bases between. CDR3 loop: CASSQDRLSASGYEQFF. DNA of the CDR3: TGCGCCAGCAGCCAAGATCGTCTTTCGGCCAGCGGCTATGAGCAGTTCTTC.

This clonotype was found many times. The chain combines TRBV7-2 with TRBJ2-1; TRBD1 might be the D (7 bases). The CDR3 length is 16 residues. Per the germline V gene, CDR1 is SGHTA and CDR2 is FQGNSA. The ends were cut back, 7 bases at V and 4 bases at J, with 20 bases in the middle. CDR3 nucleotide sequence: TGTGCCAGCATCCCAGGGGGAAAGACTAGATACAATGAGCAGTTCTTC. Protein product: CASIPGGKTRYNEQFF.

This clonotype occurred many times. CDR3 nucleotides: TGTGCCATCAGTGAGCGGGGACGTCTCTATGAGCAGTTCTTC. Its protein is CAISERGRLYEQFF. This chain joins TRBV10-3 and TRBJ2-1; D possibly matches TRBD1 or TRBD2 (5 bases each). This CDR3 has 14 residues. With 2 bases removed from V and 8 bases from J, the gap between germline ends came to 13 bases. From germline, CDR1 is ENHRY and CDR2 SYGVKD.

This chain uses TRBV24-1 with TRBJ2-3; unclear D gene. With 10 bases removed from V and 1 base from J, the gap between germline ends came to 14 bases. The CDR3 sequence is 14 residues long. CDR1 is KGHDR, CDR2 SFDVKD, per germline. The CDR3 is CATGRSGGTDTQYF. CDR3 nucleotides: TGTGCCACAGGTCGAAGTGGCGGCACAGATACGCAGTATTTT.

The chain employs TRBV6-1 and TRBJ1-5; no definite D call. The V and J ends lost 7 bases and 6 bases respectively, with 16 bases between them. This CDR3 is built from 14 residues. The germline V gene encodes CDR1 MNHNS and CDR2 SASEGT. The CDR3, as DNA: TGTGCCAGCACTGAGGGTAGCCAAGGTCAGCCCCAGCATTTT. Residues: CASTEGSQGQPQHF.

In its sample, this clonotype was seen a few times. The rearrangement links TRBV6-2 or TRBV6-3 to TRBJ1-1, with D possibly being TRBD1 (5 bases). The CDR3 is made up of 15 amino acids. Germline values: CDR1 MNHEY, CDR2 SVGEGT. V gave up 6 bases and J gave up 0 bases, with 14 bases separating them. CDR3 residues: CASRDQGQMNTEAFF. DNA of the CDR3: TGTGCCAGCAGGGATCAAGGACAAATGAACACTGAAGCTTTCTTT.

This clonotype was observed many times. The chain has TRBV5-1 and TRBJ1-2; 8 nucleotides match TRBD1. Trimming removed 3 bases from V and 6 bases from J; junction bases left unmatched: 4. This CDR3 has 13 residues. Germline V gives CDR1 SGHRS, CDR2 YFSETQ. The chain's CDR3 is CASSSDRGNGYTF. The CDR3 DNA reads TGCGCCAGCAGCTCCGACAGGGGTAATGGCTACACCTTC.

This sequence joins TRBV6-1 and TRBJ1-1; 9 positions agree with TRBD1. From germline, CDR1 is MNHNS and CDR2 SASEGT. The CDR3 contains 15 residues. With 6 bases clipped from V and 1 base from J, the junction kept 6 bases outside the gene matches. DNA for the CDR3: TGTGCCAGCAGGACCGGGACAGGGAGGAACACTGAAGCTTTCTTT. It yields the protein CASRTGTGRNTEAFF.

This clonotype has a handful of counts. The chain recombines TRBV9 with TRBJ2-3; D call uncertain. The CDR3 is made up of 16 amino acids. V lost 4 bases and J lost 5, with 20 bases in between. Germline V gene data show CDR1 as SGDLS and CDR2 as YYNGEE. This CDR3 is CASSPPVGTVEDTQYF. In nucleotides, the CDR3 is TGTGCCAGCAGCCCTCCCGTGGGAACAGTGGAAGATACGCAGTATTTT.

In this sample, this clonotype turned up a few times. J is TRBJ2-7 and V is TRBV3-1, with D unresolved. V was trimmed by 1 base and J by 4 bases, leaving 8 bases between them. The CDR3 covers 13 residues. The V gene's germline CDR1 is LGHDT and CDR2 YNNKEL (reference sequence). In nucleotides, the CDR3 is TGTGCCAGCAGCCAAGTTAGTTGGTACGAGCAGTACTTC. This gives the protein CASSQVSWYEQYF.